The rows below give T cell receptor beta chains drawn from one sample of a study of T cell responses to AZD1222 COVID-19 vaccine. Method: immunoSEQ multiplex PCR; TCRdb's copy keeps in-frame clones and lacks some. The table has more than 95,000 clones, approximately 90% seen once. The input for sequencing was peripheral blood, taken on day 0 of MenACWY control vaccination. These receptors were obtained from an adult in good health. Both conserved end residues are part of each CDR3. The order of the fields is CDR3 length, V gene, clone size, J gene, D gene, CDR3 DNA, CDR3 protein. A D gene is named only where the DNA matches it firmly. The size of a clone is reported for some rows only, either as once, few or many, or as a class for expanded clones.

>16|TRBV5-6|.|TRBJ2-7|.
TGTGCCAGCACCTCCGAAGGGCGGGATGGGACCTACGAGCAGTACTTC
CASTSEGRDGTYEQYF
>12|TRBV1|.|TRBJ1-1|.
TGCACCAGCAGCCGGCCGAACACTGAAGCTTTCTTT
CTSSRPNTEAFF
>13|TRBV4-1|.|TRBJ2-7|TRBD1
TGCGCCAGCAGCACAGGGGGGTACGGCGAGCAGTACTTC
CASSTGGYGEQYF
>15|TRBV11-3|.|TRBJ2-7|TRBD1
TGTGCCAGCAGTCCCGGGGGACAGGGGCTCAGCGAGCAGTACTTC
CASSPGGQGLSEQYF
>13|TRBV12-3/TRBV12-4|.|TRBJ1-2|.
TGTGCCAGCAACCGACGGGGAAACTATGGCTACACCTTC
CASNRRGNYGYTF
>15|TRBV5-8|few|TRBJ1-2|.
TGTGCCAGCAGCCCGCAGGTGGGGCTTTACTATGGCTACACCTTC
CASSPQVGLYYGYTF
>14|TRBV9|.|TRBJ2-1|.
TGTGCCAGCAGCGTAGGTACCGGCCGGAATGAGCAGTTCTTC
CASSVGTGRNEQFF
>11|TRBV20-1|.|TRBJ2-1|.
TGCAGTGCTAAGGCAGTCTTTGGGGAGTTCTTC
CSAKAVFGEFF
>12|TRBV6-2/TRBV6-3|.|TRBJ1-2|.
TGTGCCAGCAGTTACGGGGGACGCGGCTACACCTTC
CASSYGGRGYTF
>13|TRBV7-2|.|TRBJ2-1|.
TGTGCCAGCAGCTTAGCGCTGAGCGGCGGGCAGTTCTTC
CASSLALSGGQFF
>16|TRBV11-3|.|TRBJ1-2|.
TGTGCCAGCAGCTCCCTCTCTAGGGGAGCTAACTATGGCTACACCTTC
CASSSLSRGANYGYTF
>14|TRBV9|.|TRBJ2-1|TRBD2
TGTGCCAGCTCTAGCGGGAGACAATACAATGAGCAGTTCTTC
CASSSGRQYNEQFF
>15|TRBV5-1|once|TRBJ2-7|.
TGCGCCAGCAGCTTGTCAGAGCTCGATTTCTACGAGCAGTACTTC
CASSLSELDFYEQYF
>12|TRBV12-3/TRBV12-4|.|TRBJ2-7|.
TGTGCCAGCAGTACGTCAGGGTACGAGCAGTACTTC
CASSTSGYEQYF
>14|TRBV7-9|.|TRBJ2-7|TRBD1
TGTGCCAGCAGCAACCGGGACAGACTCTACGAGCAGTACTTC
CASSNRDRLYEQYF
>14|TRBV6-6|.|TRBJ1-1|TRBD1
TGTGCCAGCAAATCGACAGGGAAGGGCTCTGAAGCTTTCTTT
CASKSTGKGSEAFF
>13|TRBV5-4|.|TRBJ1-2|TRBD1
TGTGCCAGCAGCGCCACAGGGGCGGGTGGCTACACCTTC
CASSATGAGGYTF
>14|TRBV5-4|.|TRBJ1-3|.
TGTGCCAGCAGCCCGGTGGGCTCTGGAAACACCATATATTTT
CASSPVGSGNTIYF
>17|TRBV7-2|.|TRBJ2-1|TRBD2
TGTGCCAGCAGCTTACATGTAGCGGGAGGGCCATTCAGTGAGCAGTTCTTC
CASSLHVAGGPFSEQFF
>15|TRBV10-3|.|TRBJ2-1|TRBD2
TGTGCCATCAGTTCCGGGACTAGCGGGTTAGATGAGCAGTTCTTC
CAISSGTSGLDEQFF
>14|TRBV7-9|.|TRBJ1-6|.
TGTGCCAGCAGCGACGACATCGGGTACTCACCCCTCCACTTT
CASSDDIGYSPLHF
>14|TRBV9|few|TRBJ2-1|.
TGTGCCAGCAGCGTAGGACCAGGGGAAGGGGAGCAGTTCTTC
CASSVGPGEGEQFF
>15|TRBV27|few|TRBJ1-3|.
TGTGCCAGCAGTTTATCCGGGGGCATGGGAAACACCATATATTTT
CASSLSGGMGNTIYF
>19|TRBV7-9|.|TRBJ2-1|TRBD2
TGTGCCAGCAGCTTAGAATGGGCTAGCGGGAGGCCAACCTACAATGAGCAGTTCTTC
CASSLEWASGRPTYNEQFF
>13|TRBV11-3|.|TRBJ2-7|TRBD1
TGTGCCAGCAGCCAGGGGGTATCCTACGGGCAGTACTTC
CASSQGVSYGQYF
>15|TRBV6-2/TRBV6-3|.|TRBJ2-1|.
TGTGCCAGCAGTTACTCGATTTCCGGGGTCAATGAGCAGTTCTTC
CASSYSISGVNEQFF
>15|TRBV9|.|TRBJ2-7|TRBD2
TGTGCCAGCAGCCAAACCAGCGGGACCTCCTACGAGCAGTACTTC
CASSQTSGTSYEQYF
>13|TRBV2|.|TRBJ1-1|.
TGTGCCAGCGGACTGTTATGGGGGACTGAAGCTTTCTTT
CASGLLWGTEAFF
>16|TRBV5-1|.|TRBJ2-1|TRBD2
TGCGCCAGCAGCTTGCTTCCGACTAGCGGGAGCACAGAGCAGTTCTTC
CASSLLPTSGSTEQFF
>13|TRBV4-1|.|TRBJ2-1|.
TGCGCCAGCAGCCAACAAAATAGCAGGGAGCAGTTCTTC
CASSQQNSREQFF
>15|TRBV5-6|.|TRBJ1-5|.
TGTGCCAGCAGCTTGGCAGGGGTTTGGGATCAGCCCCAGCATTTT
CASSLAGVWDQPQHF
>15|TRBV6-2/TRBV6-3|.|TRBJ2-1|.
TGTGCCAGCAGTTACGAGACGGGCGACCTCTATGAGCAGTTCTTC
CASSYETGDLYEQFF
>15|TRBV6-2/TRBV6-3|.|TRBJ2-7|TRBD2
TGTGCCAGCAGTTACTCGACTAGCGGGAACTACGAGCAGTACTTC
CASSYSTSGNYEQYF
>14|TRBV7-9|.|TRBJ1-2|.
TGTGCCAGCAGCTTAGCCAGTTATAACTATGGCTACACCTTC
CASSLASYNYGYTF
>14|TRBV12-5|.|TRBJ1-1|TRBD1
TGTGCTAGTGGTCAAAAGGGGGCGAACACTGAAGCTTTCTTT
CASGQKGANTEAFF